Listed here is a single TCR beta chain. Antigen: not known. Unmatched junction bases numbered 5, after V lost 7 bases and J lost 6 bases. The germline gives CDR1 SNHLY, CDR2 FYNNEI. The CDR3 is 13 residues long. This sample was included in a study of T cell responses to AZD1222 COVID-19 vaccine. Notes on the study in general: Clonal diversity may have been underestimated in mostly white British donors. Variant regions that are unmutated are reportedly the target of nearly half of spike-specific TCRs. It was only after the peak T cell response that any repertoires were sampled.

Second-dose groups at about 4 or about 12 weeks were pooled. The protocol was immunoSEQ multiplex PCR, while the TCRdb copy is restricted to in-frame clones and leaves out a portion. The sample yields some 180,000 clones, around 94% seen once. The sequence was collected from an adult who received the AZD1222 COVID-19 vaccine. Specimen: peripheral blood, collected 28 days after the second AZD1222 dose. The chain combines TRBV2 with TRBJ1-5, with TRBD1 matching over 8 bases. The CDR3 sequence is CASTLQGGQPQHF. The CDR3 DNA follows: TGTGCCAGCACCCTACAGGGGGGTCAGCCCCAGCATTTT.